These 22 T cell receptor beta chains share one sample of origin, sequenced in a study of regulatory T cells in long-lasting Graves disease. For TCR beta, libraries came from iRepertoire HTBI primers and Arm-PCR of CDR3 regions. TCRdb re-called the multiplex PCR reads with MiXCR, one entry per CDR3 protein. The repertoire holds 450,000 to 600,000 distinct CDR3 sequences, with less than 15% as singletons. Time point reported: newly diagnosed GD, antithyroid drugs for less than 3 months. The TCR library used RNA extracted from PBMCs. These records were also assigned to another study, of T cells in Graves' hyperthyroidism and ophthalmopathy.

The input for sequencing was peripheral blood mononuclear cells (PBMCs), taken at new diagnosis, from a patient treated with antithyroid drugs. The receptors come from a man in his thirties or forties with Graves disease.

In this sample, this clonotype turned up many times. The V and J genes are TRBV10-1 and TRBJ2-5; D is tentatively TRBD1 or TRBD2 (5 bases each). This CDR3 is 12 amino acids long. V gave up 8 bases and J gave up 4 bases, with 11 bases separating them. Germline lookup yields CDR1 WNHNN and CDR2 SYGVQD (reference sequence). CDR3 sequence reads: CASGDAGETQYF. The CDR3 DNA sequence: TGCGCCAGCGGGGACGCGGGAGAGACCCAGTACTTC.

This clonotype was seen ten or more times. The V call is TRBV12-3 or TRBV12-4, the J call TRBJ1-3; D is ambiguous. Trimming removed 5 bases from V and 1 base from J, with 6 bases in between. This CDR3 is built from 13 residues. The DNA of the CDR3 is TGTGCCAGCAGTACCGGATCTGGAAACACCATATATTTT. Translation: CASSTGSGNTIYF.

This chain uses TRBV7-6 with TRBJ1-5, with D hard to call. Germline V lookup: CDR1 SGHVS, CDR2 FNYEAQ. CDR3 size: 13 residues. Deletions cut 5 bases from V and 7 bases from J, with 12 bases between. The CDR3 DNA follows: TGTGCCAGCAGCCCCGAGCTGGGGCAGCCCCAGCATTTT. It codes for CASSPELGQPQHF.

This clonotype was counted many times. The CDR3 DNA sequence: TGTGCCGGGATCCCGGTCACCTACGAGCAGTACTTC. This encodes CAGIPVTYEQYF. The rearrangement links TRBV2 to TRBJ2-7; D is ambiguous. V dropped 11 bases and J dropped 2 bases, with 13 bases sitting between them. Per the germline V gene, CDR1 is SNHLY and CDR2 is FYNNEI. The CDR3 has 12 residues.

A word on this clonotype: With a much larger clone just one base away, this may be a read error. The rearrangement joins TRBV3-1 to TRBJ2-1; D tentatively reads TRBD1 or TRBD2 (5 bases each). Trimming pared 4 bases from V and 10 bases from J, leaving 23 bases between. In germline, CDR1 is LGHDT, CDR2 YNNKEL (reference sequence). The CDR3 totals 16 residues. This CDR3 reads CASSPDPPGRAYEQFF. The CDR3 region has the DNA TGTGCCAGCAGCCCTGACCCGCCGGGACGGGCTTACGAGCAGTTCTTC.

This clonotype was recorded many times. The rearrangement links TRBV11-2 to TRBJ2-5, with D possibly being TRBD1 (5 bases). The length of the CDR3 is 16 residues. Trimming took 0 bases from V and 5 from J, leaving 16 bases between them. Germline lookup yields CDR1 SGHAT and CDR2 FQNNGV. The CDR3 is CASSLEVYRPPETQYF. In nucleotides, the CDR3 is TGTGCCAGCAGCTTAGAAGTTTACAGGCCTCCTGAGACCCAGTACTTC. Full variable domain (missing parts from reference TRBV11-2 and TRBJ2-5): EAGVAQSPRYKIIEKRQSVAFWCNPISGHATLYWYQQILGQGPKLLIQFQNNGVVDDSQLPKDRFSAERLKGVDSTLKIQPAKLEDSAVYLCASSLEVYRPPETQYFGPGTRLLVL.

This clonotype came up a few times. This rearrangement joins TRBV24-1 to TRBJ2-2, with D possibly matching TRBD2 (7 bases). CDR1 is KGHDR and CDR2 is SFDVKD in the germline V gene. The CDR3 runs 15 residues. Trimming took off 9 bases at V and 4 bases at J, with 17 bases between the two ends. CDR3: CATRGGGVGTGELFF. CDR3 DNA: TGTGCCACCCGTGGGGGGGGCGTCGGCACCGGGGAGCTGTTTTTT.

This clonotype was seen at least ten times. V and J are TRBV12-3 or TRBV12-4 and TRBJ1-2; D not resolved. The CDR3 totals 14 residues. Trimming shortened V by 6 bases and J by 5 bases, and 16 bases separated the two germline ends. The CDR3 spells CASRPTRGLYGYTF. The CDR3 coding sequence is TGTGCCAGCAGGCCAACTCGGGGTTTATATGGCTACACCTTC.

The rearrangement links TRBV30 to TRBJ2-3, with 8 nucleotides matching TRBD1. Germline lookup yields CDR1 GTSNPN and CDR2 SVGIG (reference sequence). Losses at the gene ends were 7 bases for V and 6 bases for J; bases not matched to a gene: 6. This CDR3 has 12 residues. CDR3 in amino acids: CALDRGPDTQYF. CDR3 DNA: TGTGCCTTAGACAGGGGCCCGGATACGCAGTATTTT. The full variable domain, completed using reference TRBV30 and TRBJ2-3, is SQTIHQWPATLVQPVGSPLSLECTVEGTSNPNLYWYRQAAGRGLQLLFYSVGIGQISSEVPQNLSASRPQDRQFILSSKKLLLSDSGFYLCALDRGPDTQYFGPGTRLTVL.

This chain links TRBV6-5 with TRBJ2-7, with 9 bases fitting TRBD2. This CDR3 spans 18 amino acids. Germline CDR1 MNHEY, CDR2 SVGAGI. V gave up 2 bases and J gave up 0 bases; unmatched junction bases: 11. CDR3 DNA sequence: TGTGCCAGCAGTTACGGGGTGGGTAGCGGGAGAATCTCCTACGAGCAGTACTTC. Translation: CASSYGVGSGRISYEQYF.

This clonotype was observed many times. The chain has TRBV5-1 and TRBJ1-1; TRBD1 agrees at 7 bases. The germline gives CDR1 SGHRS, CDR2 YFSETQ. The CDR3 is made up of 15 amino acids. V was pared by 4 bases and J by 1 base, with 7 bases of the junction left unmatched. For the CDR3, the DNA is TGCGCCAGCAGCCAGACAGGGCCCGAGAACACTGAAGCTTTCTTT. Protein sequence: CASSQTGPENTEAFF.

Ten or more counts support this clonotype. The CDR3 nucleotides are TGTGCCAGTAGTGTCCAGGATCACTACAATGAGCAGTTCTTC. This gives the protein CASSVQDHYNEQFF. V gene TRBV19 combines with J gene TRBJ2-1, with unresolved D. Trimming cost V 5 bases and J 3 bases, with 11 bases left between them. CDR1 is LNHDA, CDR2 SQIVND, per germline (reference sequence). The CDR3 is 14 amino acids.

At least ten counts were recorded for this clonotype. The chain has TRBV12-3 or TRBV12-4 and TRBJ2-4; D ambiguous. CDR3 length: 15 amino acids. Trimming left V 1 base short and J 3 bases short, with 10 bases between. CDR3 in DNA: TGTGCCAGCAGTTTAGGAACACTGGACAAAAACATTCAGTACTTC. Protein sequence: CASSLGTLDKNIQYF.

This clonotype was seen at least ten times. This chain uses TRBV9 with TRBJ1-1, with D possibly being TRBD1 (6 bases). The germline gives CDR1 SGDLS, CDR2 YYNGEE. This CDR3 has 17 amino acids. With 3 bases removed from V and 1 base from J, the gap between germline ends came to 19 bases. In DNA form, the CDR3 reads TGTGCCAGCAGCGCCACCTTGGACAGCTTTGGGAACACTGAAGCTTTCTTT. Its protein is CASSATLDSFGNTEAFF.

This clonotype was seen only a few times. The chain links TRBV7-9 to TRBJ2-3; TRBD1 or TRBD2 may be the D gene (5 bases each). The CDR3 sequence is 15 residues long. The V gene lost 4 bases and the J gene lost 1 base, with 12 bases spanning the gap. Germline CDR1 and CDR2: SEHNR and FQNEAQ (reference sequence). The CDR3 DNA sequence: TGTGCCAGCAGCTCCCAATGGGACGGCACAGATACGCAGTATTTT. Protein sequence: CASSSQWDGTDTQYF.

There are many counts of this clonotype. The CDR3 loop is CSAIPKPAPIIWNEQFF. The DNA for the CDR3 is TGCAGTGCCATTCCGAAGCCGGCCCCGATAATATGGAATGAGCAGTTCTTC. The chain links TRBV20-1 to TRBJ2-1, with D unresolved. The CDR3 runs 17 residues. Germline V gene sequence: CDR1 DFQATT, CDR2 SNEGSKA (reference sequence). V gave up 6 bases and J gave up 7 bases, with 28 bases separating them.

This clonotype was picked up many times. In nucleotides, the CDR3 is TGTGCCAGCAGCCCCACTAGCGGACGGGATACGCAGTATTTT. It specifies CASSPTSGRDTQYF. The gene calls are TRBV7-8 and TRBJ2-3; 8 bases line up with TRBD2. This CDR3 region has 14 residues. CDR1 and CDR2 from the germline V gene are SGHVS and FQNEAQ. The junction had 7 bases not matched to a gene; V was cut back by 5 bases and J by 6 bases.

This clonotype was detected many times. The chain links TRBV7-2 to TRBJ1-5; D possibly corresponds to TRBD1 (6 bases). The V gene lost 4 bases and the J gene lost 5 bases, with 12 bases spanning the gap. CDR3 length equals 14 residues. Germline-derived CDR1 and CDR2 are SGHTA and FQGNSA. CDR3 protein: CASSSQGTYQPQHF. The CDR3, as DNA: TGTGCCAGCAGCTCTCAGGGGACGTATCAGCCCCAGCATTTT.

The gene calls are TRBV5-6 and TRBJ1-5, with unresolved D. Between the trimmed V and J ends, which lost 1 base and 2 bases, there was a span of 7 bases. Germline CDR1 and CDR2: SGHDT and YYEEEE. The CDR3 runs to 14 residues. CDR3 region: CASSLWTRNQPQHF. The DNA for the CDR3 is TGTGCCAGCAGCTTGTGGACTCGCAATCAGCCCCAGCATTTT.

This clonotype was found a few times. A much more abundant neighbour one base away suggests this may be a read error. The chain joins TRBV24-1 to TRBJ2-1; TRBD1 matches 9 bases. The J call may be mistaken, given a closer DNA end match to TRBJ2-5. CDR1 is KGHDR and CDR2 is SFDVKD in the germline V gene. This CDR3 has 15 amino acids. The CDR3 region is CATSDSDRGPEAQYF. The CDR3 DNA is TGTGCCACCAGTGATTCGGACAGGGGTCCCGAGGCCCAGTACTTC.

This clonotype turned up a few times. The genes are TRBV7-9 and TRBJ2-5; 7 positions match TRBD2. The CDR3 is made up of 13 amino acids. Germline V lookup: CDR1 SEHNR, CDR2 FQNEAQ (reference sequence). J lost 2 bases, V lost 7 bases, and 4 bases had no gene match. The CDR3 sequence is CASKTAGQETQYF. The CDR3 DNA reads TGTGCCAGCAAGACAGCGGGACAAGAGACCCAGTACTTC.

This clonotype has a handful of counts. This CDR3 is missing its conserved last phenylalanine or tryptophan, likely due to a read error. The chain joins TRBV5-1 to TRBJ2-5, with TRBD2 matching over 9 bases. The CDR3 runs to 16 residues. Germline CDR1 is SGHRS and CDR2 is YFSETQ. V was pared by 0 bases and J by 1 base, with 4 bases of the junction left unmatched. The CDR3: CASSLAGTSSQETQYL. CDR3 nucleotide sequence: TGCGCCAGCAGCTTGGCGGGGACTAGCAGCCAAGAGACCCAGTACCTC.